These 19 T cell receptor beta chains share one sample of origin, sequenced in a study of immune evolution from preneoplasia to lung adenocarcinoma. The data were produced by immunoSEQ multiplex PCR, yet TCRdb's version contains in-frame clones alone and is incomplete. Among thousands of clones, roughly 76% were seen once, and the ten largest hold around 8%. Source material: FFPE minimally invasive lung adenocarcinoma tissue. The receptors were gathered from an older donor with lung adenocarcinoma.

This rearrangement joins TRBV9 to TRBJ2-6, with TRBD2 matching 13 bases. The V gene end was trimmed by 3 bases and the J gene end by 3 bases; junction bases not matched to a gene: 6. The CDR3 runs to 18 residues. CDR1 is SGDLS and CDR2 is YYNGEE in the germline V gene. CDR3 sequence (DNA): TGTGCCAGCAGCGCACCGGGACTAGCGGGAAGTGGGGCCAACGTCCTGACTTTC. This codes for CASSAPGLAGSGANVLTF.

The sample holds a few counts of this clone. The chain joins TRBV30 to TRBJ2-1; no definite D call. V was shortened by 3 bases and J by 9 bases, with 15 bases between the two germline ends. This CDR3 is built from 13 residues. Germline lookup yields CDR1 GTSNPN and CDR2 SVGIG (reference sequence). This CDR3 reads CAWSLLQSREQFF. The DNA of the CDR3 is TGTGCCTGGAGCCTGCTACAGTCCCGTGAGCAGTTCTTC.

The J gene is TRBJ1-4, the V gene TRBV30, with D possibly TRBD1 on 5 matching bases. Germline CDR1 and CDR2: GTSNPN and SVGIG (reference sequence). Deletions cut 0 bases from V and 1 base from J, with 6 bases between. The CDR3 is made up of 14 amino acids. The CDR3 reads CAWSVGVTNEKLFF. The CDR3 region has the DNA TGTGCCTGGAGTGTAGGGGTAACTAATGAAAAACTGTTTTTT.

This clone has a single count. This chain uses TRBV28 with TRBJ2-6, with D perhaps TRBD2 (6 bases). CDR1 and CDR2 (germline): MDHEN, SYDVKM. The V end was cut by 6 bases, the J end by 7 bases, with 22 bases between. The length of the CDR3 is 17 residues. This CDR3 reads CASRPFQRDSGANVLTF. The DNA for the CDR3 is TGTGCCAGCAGACCATTTCAAAGGGACTCAGGAGCCAACGTCCTGACTTTC.

V is TRBV5-4 and J is TRBJ1-2; a possible D gene is TRBD1 (6 bases). Trimming removed 1 base from V and 4 bases from J, with 20 bases in between. This CDR3 comprises 17 residues. CDR1 and CDR2 (germline): SGHNT, YYREEE (reference sequence). CDR3 nucleotide sequence: TGTGCCAGCAGCTTGTTGGGGTCGGGGGGCTCGGGCTATGGCTACACCTTC. Translated: CASSLLGSGGSGYGYTF.

This clone was observed a single time. This chain joins TRBV19 and TRBJ1-2; unclear D gene. Per the germline V gene, CDR1 is LNHDA and CDR2 is SQIVND (reference sequence). V was shortened by 8 bases and J by 3 bases, with 19 bases between the two germline ends. This CDR3 has 15 residues. CDR3 coding DNA: TGTGCCAGTGACCCGGGAACTTCCTGGGACTATGGCTACACCTTC. Translating gives CASDPGTSWDYGYTF. Full variable domain (missing parts from reference TRBV19 and TRBJ1-2): DGGITQSPKYLFRKEGQNVTLSCEQNLNHDAMYWYRQDPGQGLRLIYYSQIVNDFQKGDIAEGYSVSREKKESFPLTVTSAQKNPTAFYLCASDPGTSWDYGYTFGSGTRLTVV.

The chain is built from TRBV27 and TRBJ2-3; D uncertain. This CDR3 comprises 12 residues. With 6 bases removed from V and 5 bases from J, the gap between germline ends came to 9 bases. The germline gives CDR1 MNHEY, CDR2 SMNVEV (reference sequence). In nucleotides, the CDR3 is TGTGCCAGCAGGTCCCAGAGAGATACGCAGTATTTT. As protein: CASRSQRDTQYF.

The chain uses TRBV11-2 and TRBJ1-1; D possibly corresponds to TRBD1 (5 bases). V dropped 6 bases and J dropped 1 base, with 15 bases sitting between them. The CDR3 spans 15 residues. The germline V gene has CDR1 SGHAT and CDR2 FQNNGV. CDR3 sequence reads: CASRYRGQANTEAFF. The CDR3 region has the DNA TGTGCCAGCAGGTACCGCGGACAAGCGAACACTGAAGCTTTCTTT.

This clone was counted once. This sequence joins TRBV27 and TRBJ2-2; no firm D call. Trimming shortened V by 11 bases and J by 0 bases, and 10 bases separated the two germline ends. The germline CDR1 and CDR2 sequences are MNHEY and SMNVEV (reference sequence). The CDR3 contains 13 residues. CDR3 sequence (DNA): TGTGCCTGTGGCAGAACGAACACCGGGGAGCTGTTTTTT. Amino acids: CACGRTNTGELFF.

J is TRBJ1-2 and V is TRBV2; no definite D call. Trimming removed 8 bases at V and 1 base at J, with 14 bases between. The CDR3 length is 14 residues. Germline CDR1 reads SNHLY; CDR2 reads FYNNEI. CDR3 region: CASSKTLVNYGYTF. The CDR3 DNA reads TGTGCCAGCTCGAAGACCCTAGTTAACTATGGCTACACCTTC.

V gene TRBV4-1 combines with J gene TRBJ2-6; 8 bases map to TRBD2. The CDR3 is 19 amino acids. Germline V gives CDR1 MGHRA, CDR2 YSYEKL. The V gene end was trimmed by 0 bases and the J gene end by 0 bases; junction bases not matched to a gene: 7. Here the CDR3 DNA reads TGCGCCAGCAGCCAAGATCCCCTAGCGGGTTACTCTGGGGCCAACGTCCTGACTTTC. Translation: CASSQDPLAGYSGANVLTF.

V gene TRBV6-1 combines with J gene TRBJ2-5; D possibly uses TRBD1 or TRBD2 (5 bases each). CDR3 length: 14 residues. Deletions cut 2 bases from V and 8 bases from J, with 15 bases between. Germline CDR1 and CDR2: MNHNS and SASEGT. Here the CDR3 reads CASSEIRDPVTQYF. The CDR3 DNA follows: TGTGCCAGCAGTGAAATCCGGGACCCCGTTACCCAGTACTTC.

V and J are TRBV19 and TRBJ2-2; TRBD2 aligns across 8 bases. V gave up 6 bases and J gave up 1 base; unmatched junction bases: 13. The V gene's germline CDR1 is LNHDA and CDR2 SQIVND (reference sequence). The length of the CDR3 is 18 residues. In nucleotides, the CDR3 is TGTGCCAGTAGCACCGGGACATCTACTAGCGGGAACACCGGGGAGCTGTTTTTT. Its translation: CASSTGTSTSGNTGELFF.

Only one count was recorded for this clone. V is TRBV4-1 and J is TRBJ1-2; D is unclear. Germline CDR1 MGHRA, CDR2 YSYEKL. V lost 4 bases and J lost 1, with 13 bases in between. The CDR3 consists of 15 residues. DNA for the CDR3: TGCGCCAGCAGCCCTCCCACTGGGGATAACTATGGCTACACCTTC. It translates to CASSPPTGDNYGYTF.

This chain links TRBV28 with TRBJ2-1; 9 nucleotides agree with TRBD1. CDR1 and CDR2 from the germline V gene are MDHEN and SYDVKM. V was clipped by 7 bases and J by 1 base; unmatched bases: 8. The CDR3 loop spans 16 amino acids. CDR3 nucleotides: TGTGCCAGCAATCCTACCGGGACAGGGTCCTACAATGAGCAGTTCTTC. Protein: CASNPTGTGSYNEQFF. Full variable domain (outside the CDR3, taken from reference TRBV28 and TRBJ2-1): DVKVTQSSRYLVKRTGEKVFLECVQDMDHENMFWYRQDPGLGLRLIYFSYDVKMKEKGDIPEGYSVSREKKERFSLILESASTNQTSMYLCASNPTGTGSYNEQFFGPGTRLTVL.

The V call is TRBV10-3, the J call TRBJ2-3; no clear D. Deletions cut 2 bases from V and 6 bases from J, with 12 bases between. This CDR3 comprises 14 residues. CDR1 is ENHRY, CDR2 SYGVKD, per germline. CDR3 region: CAISEPGQKDTQYF. Written as DNA, the CDR3 is TGTGCCATCAGTGAGCCCGGGCAGAAGGATACGCAGTATTTT.

The genes are TRBV7-9 and TRBJ2-7, with 11 nucleotides matching TRBD2. The CDR3 contains 17 residues. V lost 6 bases and J lost 2; bases outside the gene matches: 12. In germline, CDR1 is SEHNR, CDR2 FQNEAQ (reference sequence). CDR3 nucleotides: TGTGCCAGCAGTTCGCTCCCGACTAGCGGGAAGACCTACGAGCAGTACTTC. The encoded protein is CASSSLPTSGKTYEQYF.

The J gene is TRBJ2-1, the V gene TRBV7-6, with TRBD2 identical over 8 bases. With V trimmed by 6 bases and J by 8 bases, 6 bases remained unmatched. Germline lookup yields CDR1 SGHVS and CDR2 FNYEAQ. This CDR3 is 13 amino acids long. Here the CDR3 DNA reads TGTGCCAGCAGGGCGGGAGGAATGGATGAGCAGTTCTTC. Amino acid sequence: CASRAGGMDEQFF.

This chain connects TRBV5-1 to TRBJ2-3, with D tentatively TRBD2 (5 bases). Looked up from germline, CDR1 is SGHRS and CDR2 is YFSETQ. This CDR3 spans 15 amino acids. With 4 bases removed from V and 4 bases from J, the gap between germline ends came to 16 bases. The DNA for the CDR3 is TGCGCCAGCAGCATACGATCGGTGGGAGCAGATACGCAGTATTTT. Its translation: CASSIRSVGADTQYF.